The TCR beta chain described here comes from a study of blood T cell repertoires in COVID-19. In its sample, this clone was seen many times. The authors' processing: Cell counts per sample came from amplifying reference gene primers. Sequenced by immunoSEQ multiplex PCR; TCRdb stores in-frame clones only, minus some. From that table come the V and J calls and clone size; the DNA was used to work out D and trimming. The data hold about 90,000 clones, with approximately 75% observed a single time. CDR3 length: 12 residues. The germline gives CDR1 SNHLY, CDR2 FYNNEI. Germline trimming cut 6 bases from V and 8 bases from J; bases unmatched to any gene: 4.

The V call is TRBV2, the J call TRBJ1-2; 9 nucleotides match TRBD1. The receptor was derived from a human donor in a cohort sampled during active COVID-19. Sequencing was carried out using peripheral blood. The CDR3 DNA reads TGTGCCAGCAGAACAGGGGGCGAGGGCTACACCTTC. Translating gives CASRTGGEGYTF.